Following are 21 T cell receptor beta chains from one sample sequenced in a study of blood T cell repertoires in COVID-19. Generated by immunoSEQ multiplex PCR, the TCRdb table keeps only in-frame clones and is missing some. The table includes around 120,000 clones, less than 75% detected once. The specimen was peripheral blood. The receptors were sampled from a human donor with acute or convalescent COVID-19. The donor label of this sample is uncertain.

The CDR3 nucleotides read TGTGCCAGCAGCTTAGCCATCAGGGCCGCCGGGGAGCTGTTTTTT. Amino acid sequence: CASSLAIRAAGELFF. The genes are TRBV7-6 and TRBJ2-2; D is possibly TRBD1 (5 bases). The CDR3 has 15 residues. Looked up from germline, CDR1 is SGHVS and CDR2 is FNYEAQ. With 0 bases removed from V and 6 bases from J, the gap between germline ends came to 11 bases.

V and J are TRBV11-2 and TRBJ2-3; 8 bases map to TRBD1. V dropped 1 base and J dropped 1; count of bases not matched to a gene: 1. CDR1 and CDR2 from the germline V gene are SGHAT and FQNNGV. The CDR3 runs 15 residues. The CDR3 is CASSLVTGGTDTQYF. CDR3 in DNA: TGTGCCAGCAGCTTAGTGACAGGGGGCACAGATACGCAGTATTTT. Using reference TRBV11-2 and TRBJ2-3 for the parts outside the CDR3, the full variable domain is EAGVAQSPRYKIIEKRQSVAFWCNPISGHATLYWYQQILGQGPKLLIQFQNNGVVDDSQLPKDRFSAERLKGVDSTLKIQPAKLEDSAVYLCASSLVTGGTDTQYFGPGTRLTVL.

The V gene is TRBV7-6, the J gene TRBJ2-3; D perhaps matches TRBD2 (7 bases). Per the germline V gene, CDR1 is SGHVS and CDR2 is FNYEAQ. The CDR3 consists of 15 residues. Trimming pared 1 base from V and 2 bases from J, leaving 10 bases between. The CDR3 protein is CASSLGGGHTDTQYF. The CDR3 nucleotides read TGTGCCAGCAGCTTAGGGGGGGGGCACACAGATACGCAGTATTTT.

V usage is TRBV15 and J usage is TRBJ1-6, with D perhaps matching TRBD1 (6 bases). The CDR3 runs 15 residues. Deletions cut 0 bases from V and 6 bases from J, with 9 bases between. The V gene's germline CDR1 is LNHNV and CDR2 YYDKDF (reference sequence). The CDR3 reads CATSRDGQINSPLHF. CDR3 nucleotide sequence: TGTGCCACCAGCAGAGATGGACAGATTAATTCACCCCTCCACTTT. The entire variable domain, with the rest obtained from reference TRBV15 and TRBJ1-6, is as follows: DAMVIQNPRYQVTQFGKPVTLSCSQTLNHNVMYWYQQKSSQAPKLLFHYYDKDFNNEADTPDNFQSRRPNTSFCFLDIRSPGLGDTAMYLCATSRDGQINSPLHFGNGTRLTVT.

In its sample, this clone was seen many times. The chain joins TRBV29-1 to TRBJ1-2; possible D gene TRBD1, 6 bases. The CDR3 extends over 14 amino acids. With 5 bases removed from V and 5 bases from J, the gap between germline ends came to 18 bases. CDR1 and CDR2 from the germline V gene are SQVTM and ANQGSEA. The CDR3 region has the DNA TGCAGCGTTTCGGCAGGGGTTCCTCCTTATGGCTACACCTTC. It yields the protein CSVSAGVPPYGYTF.

This clone was detected ten times or more. V usage is TRBV6-5 and J usage is TRBJ1-2, with 11 positions matching TRBD1. CDR3 length equals 15 residues. Germline CDR1 is MNHEY and CDR2 is SVGAGI. V dropped 1 base and J dropped 8; count of bases not matched to a gene: 6. CDR3 sequence (DNA): TGTGCCAGCAGTTACTTTGGACAGGGGGCTGGAGGCTACACCTTC. Its protein product is CASSYFGQGAGGYTF.

The rearrangement joins TRBV10-3 to TRBJ1-3; 8 bases align to TRBD1. The junction had 7 bases not matched to a gene; V was cut back by 6 bases and J by 0 bases. Germline loops: CDR1 ENHRY, CDR2 SYGVKD. The CDR3 runs to 16 residues. The CDR3 is CAISPRDRGSGNTIYF. CDR3 bases: TGTGCCATCAGCCCACGTGACAGGGGCTCTGGAAACACCATATATTTT.

The chain links TRBV14 to TRBJ2-7, with 9 positions matching TRBD2. CDR1 SGHDN and CDR2 FVKESK come from the germline V gene. There are 15 residues in the CDR3. V lost 4 bases and J lost 0; bases outside the gene matches: 4. CDR3 protein: CASSRAAGGSYEQYF. The DNA of the CDR3 is TGTGCCAGCAGCCGAGCAGCGGGGGGCTCCTACGAGCAGTACTTC.

This clone was observed a handful of times. The J gene is TRBJ1-3, the V gene TRBV28; D might be TRBD1 (6 bases). This CDR3 is built from 15 residues. Germline CDR1 MDHEN, CDR2 SYDVKM. The V end lost 5 bases, the J end lost 0 bases, and 11 bases lay between the germline ends. The CDR3 spells CASSPDSVSGNTIYF. CDR3 sequence (DNA): TGTGCCAGCAGTCCGGACAGCGTCTCTGGAAACACCATATATTTT.

The chain uses TRBV28 and TRBJ1-2; the D gene is possibly TRBD1 (6 bases). Germline V gene data show CDR1 as MDHEN and CDR2 as SYDVKM. The CDR3 has 15 amino acids. With 2 bases removed from V and 3 bases from J, the gap between germline ends came to 13 bases. The CDR3: CASSLRGGRYYGYTF. CDR3 DNA: TGTGCCAGCAGTTTACGGGGGGGGCGGTACTATGGCTACACCTTC.

This clone is a singleton in its sample. The CDR3 protein is CASRGGQGLYNEQFF. For the CDR3, the DNA is TGTGCCAGCCGAGGCGGACAGGGGCTGTACAATGAGCAGTTCTTC. This sequence joins TRBV19 and TRBJ2-1; the match to TRBD1 covers 9 bases. V trimming: 9 bases; J trimming: 4 bases; junction bases outside the gene matches: 10. The CDR3 is 15 residues long. Germline V gene data show CDR1 as LNHDA and CDR2 as SQIVND (reference sequence).

This clone appeared a few times. The chain recombines TRBV9 with TRBJ1-6; 7 nucleotides align to TRBD1. This CDR3 has 15 amino acids. Germline CDR1 SGDLS, CDR2 YYNGEE. Trimming at V came to 1 base and at J to 10 bases, leaving 8 bases not matched to a gene. The CDR3 sequence is CASSVNRDSRSPLHF. CDR3 in DNA: TGTGCCAGCAGCGTAAACCGGGACAGTAGGTCACCCCTCCACTTT.

In its sample, this clone was seen once. The chain has TRBV24-1 and TRBJ2-1, with TRBD1 matching 7 bases. Per germline, CDR1 KGHDR and CDR2 SFDVKD. The CDR3 runs 17 residues. V dropped 4 bases and J dropped 0; count of bases not matched to a gene: 8. The CDR3 region is CATSDATGTVSYNEQFF. DNA of the CDR3: TGTGCCACCAGTGACGCCACCGGGACAGTCTCCTACAATGAGCAGTTCTTC.

V and J are TRBV6-5 and TRBJ1-3; no reliable D call. This CDR3 comprises 16 residues. Trimming cost V 1 base and J 8 bases, with 18 bases left between them. Germline values: CDR1 MNHEY, CDR2 SVGAGI. CDR3 nucleotides: TGTGCCAGCAGTTACTACCCACAGAGTTGGCGGGACACCATATATTTT. It specifies CASSYYPQSWRDTIYF.

The V gene is TRBV3-1 (or the pseudogene TRBV3-2), the J gene TRBJ2-1; no clear D. Deletions cut 4 bases from V and 0 bases from J, with 10 bases between. CDR1 LGHDT and CDR2 YNNKEL come from the germline V gene (reference sequence). The CDR3 totals 15 residues. The CDR3 region has the DNA TGTGCCAGCAGCCTCTACTCTAGCTCCTACAATGAGCAGTTCTTC. It translates to CASSLYSSSYNEQFF.

This chain links TRBV18 with TRBJ1-4, with D hard to call. V shed 3 bases and J shed 2 bases, with 10 bases lying between them. The CDR3 sequence is 15 residues long. Germline CDR1 reads KGHSH; CDR2 reads LQKENI. CDR3 coding DNA: TGTGCCAGCTCACCCGATCGGGGTACTAATGAAAAACTGTTTTTT. This encodes CASSPDRGTNEKLFF. Full variable domain (missing parts from reference TRBV18 and TRBJ1-4): NAGVMQNPRHLVRRRGQEARLRCSPMKGHSHVYWYRQLPEEGLKFMVYLQKENIIDESGMPKERFSAEFPKEGPSILRIQQVVRGDSAAYFCASSPDRGTNEKLFFGSGTQLSVL.

V is TRBV10-2 and J is TRBJ1-2; D possibly corresponds to TRBD1 (5 bases). V dropped 5 bases and J dropped 5 bases, with 9 bases sitting between them. Germline V gives CDR1 WSHSY, CDR2 SAAADI. The CDR3 length is 12 residues. The DNA of the CDR3 is TGCGCCAGCAGTCCCCAGGGTTATGGCTACACCTTC. Translated: CASSPQGYGYTF.

The chain joins TRBV7-9 to TRBJ1-6; perhaps TRBD1 as D (6 bases). The ends were cut back, 5 bases at V and 2 bases at J, with 10 bases in the middle. Germline V gives CDR1 SEHNR, CDR2 FQNEAQ (reference sequence). The CDR3 spans 15 residues. The CDR3 is CASSDWTAYNSPLHF. CDR3 coding DNA: TGTGCCAGCAGCGACTGGACAGCCTATAATTCACCCCTCCACTTT.

V gene TRBV19 combines with J gene TRBJ2-3; 8 bases line up with TRBD1. CDR1 is LNHDA and CDR2 is SQIVND in the germline V gene (reference sequence). CDR3 length: 14 amino acids. V lost 4 bases and J lost 3; bases outside the gene matches: 3. CDR3 in DNA: TGTGCCAGTAGTAGGGGACAGGCAACAGATACGCAGTATTTT. Residues: CASSRGQATDTQYF. The full variable domain, its missing parts supplied by reference TRBV19 and TRBJ2-3, is DGGITQSPKYLFRKEGQNVTLSCEQNLNHDAMYWYRQDPGQGLRLIYYSQIVNDFQKGDIAEGYSVSREKKESFPLTVTSAQKNPTAFYLCASSRGQATDTQYFGPGTRLTVL.

This clone was recorded a few times. The chain couples TRBV19 to TRBJ2-1; 7 bases are shared with TRBD1. Per the germline V gene, CDR1 is LNHDA and CDR2 is SQIVND (reference sequence). V lost 3 bases, J lost 9 bases, and 8 bases stayed unmatched. The CDR3 has 14 residues. CDR3 protein: CASSIRGSKIEQFF. In DNA, the CDR3 is TGTGCCAGTAGTATCAGGGGGAGTAAGATTGAGCAGTTCTTC.

The gene calls are TRBV27 and TRBJ1-1, with 7 nucleotides matching TRBD1. CDR1 is MNHEY and CDR2 is SMNVEV in the germline V gene (reference sequence). The CDR3 spans 18 residues. The trim removed 6 bases at V and 3 bases at J, leaving 19 bases unmatched. CDR3 in DNA: TGTGCCAGCAGACCAACCAACCCCGCCAGGGGGAAACACACTGAAGCTTTCTTT. Protein product: CASRPTNPARGKHTEAFF.